Listed below are T cell receptor beta chains from one sample, sequenced in a study of CD8 T cells in Susac syndrome. TCRdb used MiXCR to reprocess the immunoSEQ multiplex PCR reads, holding one entry per CDR3 protein. The sample consists of approximately 120,000 distinct CDR3 sequences, 95% to 98% of them appearing once. The sample comprised CD4+ T cells from PBMCs. Receptors were obtained from a human donor in good health. Each CDR3 is given with its conserved first and last residue. Clone size, where shown, is once, few, many, or a class for clones that have expanded.

>TRBV5-1|TRBJ1-1|NA
CASSPMKNTEAFF
>TRBV7-2|TRBJ2-2|NA
CASSSGTGPNTGELFF
>TRBV29-1|TRBJ2-1|NA
CSVETGGPSYNEQFF
>TRBV20-1|TRBJ2-7|once
CSGTGSSYEQYF
>TRBV5-1|TRBJ2-7|NA
CASSLGQDYEQYF
>TRBV9|TRBJ2-2|NA
CASSVGLAGGPAGTGELFF
>TRBV7-9|TRBJ2-2|NA
CASSIGQGGTGELFF
>TRBV7-9|TRBJ2-7|NA
CASSPGLLRTYEQYF
>TRBV20-1|TRBJ2-5|once
CSTETGQETQYF
>TRBV18|TRBJ2-7|NA
CASSLWATKDEQYF
>TRBV11-2|TRBJ2-2|once
CASRPLTGPGELFF
>TRBV29-1|TRBJ1-4|once
CSVQGPGEKLFF
>TRBV6-6|TRBJ2-2|NA
CASSSPGANTGELFF
>TRBV7-2|TRBJ2-3|NA
CASSLKRGRSDTQYF
>TRBV29-1|TRBJ2-1|NA
CSVGWGNEQFF
>TRBV6-2/TRBV6-3|TRBJ2-7|NA
CASSRDTFYEQYF
>TRBV7-9|TRBJ2-3|NA
CASVRSSGSTDTQYF